This T cell receptor (beta chain) stems from a study of cytomegalovirus exposure and HLA in healthy donors (dated by TCRdb to the late 2010s). A note on the overall study: According to an earlier analysis of a few hundred of the donors, roughly 180 million T cells yielded 90 million to 130 million unique TCR beta sequences and less than 300 Gb of sequence data. Rather than drawing on any new phenotypic data, the later analysis identified candidate immune exposures from TCR beta sequences and the way those sequences occurred across donors. Typing coverage varied by locus: roughly 620-630 donors for A, B, C, DRB1 and DQB1; roughly 560 for DQA1; around 610 for DPA1; about 450 for DPB1. All discovery cohort repertoires had been generated using a single sequencing platform. The study aimed to test whether signatures of past pathogen exposure could be identified by cataloging public T cell receptors. Among the roughly 400 genotyped donors, 75% to 90% belonged to the genetic ancestry cluster associated with self-reported Caucasian donors. The T cell repertoires of under 750 subjects were profiled by immunosequencing and related to cytomegalovirus serostatus. Because of strong linkage in the cohort, roughly five DR-DQ haplotypes were treated as single units for association and clustering. The study combined high-throughput TCR immunosequencing, statistical association of individual TCRs with disease status, and machine learning to predict cytomegalovirus infection status. Both class I and class II loci were covered by HLA typing, at four-digit resolution. A later genetic analysis took genome-wide SNP genotypes for about 55% of the 666 donors and used that subset as a discovery cohort. Alongside the repertoire data, information on donor age, sex, ethnicity and CMV serostatus was compiled. Across 398 genotyped donors of the cohort, an average of roughly 230,000 unique TCR beta nucleotide sequences per donor were sequenced, and approximately 17% of those sequences were non-productive. To study patterns of TCR occurrence, a later analysis re-analyzed previously published TCR beta repertoires from 600 to 750 donors and added high-resolution HLA genotyping. To decide whether each TCR beta V gene segment behaved as functional or pseudogenic, an earlier analysis of 587 of the donors relied on high-throughput TCR beta sequencing. In addition to the first cohort of approximately 650 subjects, a separate validation cohort of over 90 different subjects was used. An early release covering about 600 HLA-typed donors comprised around 300 gigabases of sequencing data and tens of millions of unique TCR sequences. The investigation overall reported the following: For the cohort, immune exposure information was limited to CMV serostatus. The sequencing pipeline was judged likely to have produced a cluster of highly shared sequence variants as a technical artifact. Specific HLA alleles were associated with about 17,000 TCR beta sequences at a false discovery rate of 0.05 in a later analysis. Cytomegalovirus status was reported to be diagnosed by the classifier with high specificity and sensitivity in both the original and validation cohorts. An association between a missense DCLRE1C variant and V-gene and J-gene trimming of TCR beta chains was found in a later genetic analysis and replicated in an independent cohort. When HLA alleles, especially DR and DQ, strongly co-occurred, attributing TCR associations to individual alleles was difficult. According to a later genetic analysis, donors in an Asian-associated ancestry cluster had fewer N-insertions in productive TCRs than the approximately 700-donor mean. A later analysis reported that several top co-occurrence clusters appeared linked to parvovirus B19, influenza, CMV and Epstein-Barr virus. Because counts were too low, seventeen rarely observed V segments, including chromosome 9 orphons, were excluded from the earlier analysis of about 500 of the donors. Only TCR beta chains were sequenced in this cohort, and the absence of alpha or paired-chain data limited detectable features. The presence/absence analyses assumed that sequencing depth was roughly uniform across donors, and that assumption may not be true. In a later analysis, HLA-associated TCR beta chains were found to be more clonally expanded and to have lower generation probabilities than equally common non-associated chains. Correlated functional status among segregating V segments might reflect linkage disequilibrium, but an unknown experimental factor could not be ruled out. A later analysis found that TCR association rates varied across HLA loci, with DRB1 alleles showing the most associated TCRs and HLA-C alleles the fewest. An earlier analysis of approximately 600 of the donors showed that most TCR beta V segments appeared in productive rearrangements either about 87% or about 30% of the time, which broadly matched IMGT annotations. According to the authors, the approach could potentially be generalized to other disease states and immunological phenotypes. A few of the identified cytomegalovirus-associated TCR beta chains were confirmed in vitro to be specific for cytomegalovirus antigens. Because HLA typing was missing for some donors at each locus, association tests included only the typed subset. The study listed around 160 TCR beta chains as associated with cytomegalovirus. A further reported finding was that TCR beta sequences accurately predicted the HLA-A and HLA-B alleles for most subjects in the first cohort. Most TCR sequences were observed very rarely across donors, whereas some public TCRs were present in many individuals. According to a later analysis, most CMV-associated TCR beta chains appeared to be HLA-restricted, and the HLA associations seemed to be driven largely by CMV exposure.

In total, 600 or so healthy bone marrow donors made up the cohort. All cohort members were sampled while nominally healthy, although unrecorded immune exposures were likely present. The donor tested CMV seropositive and was one of the 289 seropositive cohort members. A peripheral blood sample was collected from each donor, and TCR beta sequencing was performed on peripheral blood mononuclear cells. Genomic DNA was extracted from the blood cell samples with the Qiagen DNeasy Blood Extraction Kit. The library relied on the immunoSEQ multiplex PCR assay. The multiplex PCR relied on a mix of 60 forward primers for TCR Vbeta segments and 13 reverse primers for TCR Jbeta segments. A multiplex PCR assay on genomic DNA amplified the CDR3 region of rearranged TCR beta genes. The Illumina HiSeq System was used to sequence the amplified TCR beta libraries as 87-base-pair reads. The authors processed their data as follows. A later analysis counted tens of millions of unique TCR beta chains across the 690 or so repertoires, and around 12 million of these chains were shared by at least two donors. Raw reads were error-corrected and collapsed into unique sequences by a nearest-neighbor algorithm in which closely related sequences were merged to remove PCR and sequencing errors. V, D and J gene segments were assigned by aligning CDR3 sequences to IMGT reference sequences. Each retained sequence needed at least a six-nucleotide match to both a V gene segment and a J gene segment. A rearrangement was called productive if the CDR3 had no stop codons and remained in frame with V and J, and every other rearrangement was called non-productive. Following IMGT convention, CDR3 was defined as the stretch from the second conserved V-encoded cysteine to the conserved J-encoded phenylalanine. The earlier analysis of about 640 of the donors excluded any sequence lacking an unambiguous match to a single V gene segment. An earlier analysis of a few hundred of the donors classified V segments as functional when productive rearrangements were above 56.7% and as segregating when the standard deviation between donors was above 5%. A statistical classification framework was built to diagnose cytomegalovirus status from the catalog of TCR beta chain sequences. In a later analysis, V and J genes were assigned by comparing TCR nucleotide sequences against IMGT/GENE-DB human TR gene sequences. Using the TCRdist pipeline, a later analysis assigned CDR3 sequences along with most-parsimonious VDJ recombination scenarios. In a later analysis, each TCR beta chain was defined by its CDR3 amino acid sequence together with its V-gene family, and reads without a unique V-gene family were excluded. In a later analysis, 450 to 600 highly shared, low-generation-probability nucleotide sequences were removed to address suspected cross-contamination and a sequencing artifact. A later analysis calculated a clonal expansion index for each public chain from normalized within-repertoire ranks of inferred template counts. In a later analysis, generation probabilities were computed with a VDJ recombination model fitted to out-of-frame rearrangements, and the resulting probabilities were checked against IGoR. In a later analysis, hypergeometric tests were used to score TCR-TCR, TCR-HLA and TCR-CMV co-occurrence, with a repertoire-size bias correction applied to TCR pairs. False discovery rates were estimated in a later analysis by permuting HLA or CMV assignments 20 times. A later analysis grouped co-occurring TCRs with DBSCAN, adding TCRdist sequence similarity when clustering within HLA-allele-positive subsets. Repertoires with fewer than 30,000 or more than 120,000 public chains, plus five repertoires with anomalous nucleotide sharing, were excluded from co-occurrence clustering. The immuneACCESS repertoire file appears here via TCRdb, limited to in-frame rearrangements. These files lack a portion of the clones; in checked studies, under half of the deficit traces to unresolved V genes, and the cause of the others is not known. V and J calls and clone size are given by that table; D and trimming were obtained from the DNA. The sample has 150,000 to 200,000 clones on record, around 80% of them singletons. The leading ten clones occupy under 2.5% of the sample.

With respect to this clone: What this receptor recognizes is not known. One junction end does not reproduce the germline sequence, and a read error may be involved.

The clonotype originates from a woman in her twenties or thirties in good health and CMV-seropositive. Sequenced input: PBMCs.

The DNA reads as follows: TGCGCCAGCAGCTTGGAAGGTCCCCGGGGGGTCGACTTC. This encodes CASSLEGPRGVDF. The chain couples TRBV5-1 to TRBJ1-2; the D gene is perhaps TRBD1, on 5 matching bases. The CDR3, from cysteine to phenylalanine, totals 13 residues. Just the 39-base CDR3 DNA is kept, in frame starting at base 1. Taken from the germline V gene, the CDR1 and CDR2 loops are SGHRS and YFSETQ. Joined to the reference TRBV5-1 and TRBJ1-2 proteins, this CDR3 gives the full variable domain: KAGVTQTPRYLIKTRGQQVTLSCSPISGHRSVSWYQQTPGQGLQFLFEYFSETQRNKGNFPGRFSGRQFSNSRSEMNVSTLELGDSALYLCASSLEGPRGVDFGSGTRLTVV.